These 12 T cell receptor beta chains originate from one sample sequenced in a study of blood T cell repertoires in COVID-19. Repertoires were generated with immunoSEQ multiplex PCR, while TCRdb's copy carries only in-frame clones and drops some. The data contain fewer than 250,000 clones, roughly 84% of them singletons. The sequenced sample consisted of peripheral blood. The receptors originated from a man aged 35-49 years with acute or convalescent COVID-19.

V usage is TRBV5-1 and J usage is TRBJ2-7, with 8 bases identical to TRBD1. The germline V gene encodes CDR1 SGHRS and CDR2 YFSETQ. The CDR3 totals 14 residues. Trimming at V came to 4 bases and at J to 6 bases, leaving 9 bases not matched to a gene. For the CDR3, the DNA is TGCGCCAGCAGCACCACAACGGACAGGGCCGAGCAGTACTTC. Amino acids: CASSTTTDRAEQYF.

The chain uses TRBV12-3 or TRBV12-4 and TRBJ1-1; D unclear. Trimming pared 3 bases from V and 4 bases from J, leaving 9 bases between. This CDR3 is 13 amino acids long. DNA of the CDR3: TGTGCCAGCAGTTTTAGTCGGGGCACTGAAGCTTTCTTT. Encoded protein: CASSFSRGTEAFF.

The J gene is TRBJ1-1, the V gene TRBV3-1 (or the pseudogene TRBV3-2); TRBD1 aligns across 9 bases. The CDR3 runs to 13 residues. Unmatched junction bases numbered 4, after V lost 4 bases and J lost 7 bases. Germline V lookup: CDR1 LGHDT, CDR2 YNNKEL (reference sequence). CDR3 loop: CASSRGTGLEAFF. In DNA form, the CDR3 reads TGTGCCAGCAGCCGGGGGACAGGGCTTGAAGCTTTCTTT.

This clone came up once. The chain has TRBV11-2 and TRBJ1-2, with D tentatively TRBD1 (6 bases). CDR1 is SGHAT, CDR2 FQNNGV, per germline. Trimming pared 1 base from V and 4 bases from J, leaving 16 bases between. CDR3 length equals 16 residues. CDR3 amino acids: CASSLGGMGAGYGYTF. The CDR3 region has the DNA TGTGCCAGCAGCTTAGGGGGGATGGGGGCCGGCTATGGCTACACCTTC.

This clone was picked up a small number of times. The rearrangement uses TRBV6-2 or TRBV6-3 and TRBJ1-5, with D hard to call. The CDR3 consists of 12 residues. V was cut by 4 bases and J by 3 bases, with 4 bases left in between. CDR1 is MNHEY, CDR2 SVGEGT, per germline. CDR3 residues: CASSLANQPQHF. The CDR3 region has the DNA TGTGCCAGCAGTTTGGCCAATCAGCCCCAGCATTTT.

This clone appeared a single time. This chain connects TRBV9 to TRBJ1-3; TRBD1 agrees at 7 bases. CDR1 and CDR2 from the germline V gene are SGDLS and YYNGEE. V shed 3 bases, J shed 0 bases, and the junction held 6 bases outside the gene matches. The CDR3 loop spans 16 amino acids. The DNA of the CDR3 is TGTGCCAGCAGCGAAAGACAGGGTTTCTCTGGAAACACCATATATTTT. It is translated as CASSERQGFSGNTIYF.

The genes are TRBV27 and TRBJ2-1, with TRBD2 identical over 9 bases. Unmatched junction bases numbered 5, after V lost 5 bases and J lost 9 bases. The CDR3 sequence is 13 residues long. Germline V gene data show CDR1 as MNHEY and CDR2 as SMNVEV (reference sequence). The CDR3 region has the DNA TGTGCCAGCAGTATAGGGACTAGCAGTGAGCAGTTCTTC. Protein product: CASSIGTSSEQFF.

The table lists this clone with a count of one. This chain connects TRBV5-4 to TRBJ2-3; the match to TRBD1 covers 7 bases. Germline CDR1 reads SGHNT; CDR2 reads YYREEE (reference sequence). The CDR3 contains 15 residues. Trimming at V came to 2 bases and at J to 5 bases, leaving 8 bases not matched to a gene. CDR3 residues: CASSFRGSVIDTQYF. CDR3 sequence (DNA): TGTGCCAGCAGCTTCAGGGGGAGCGTTATAGATACGCAGTATTTT.

This chain joins TRBV10-2 and TRBJ2-7, with a weak D call TRBD1 (5 bases). This CDR3 has 12 residues. V lost 8 bases to trimming and J lost 9 bases, with 17 bases between them. CDR1 and CDR2 from the germline V gene are WSHSY and SAAADI. CDR3 nucleotide sequence: TGCGCCAGCCTTGACAGTGGTGTAGGGCAGTACTTC. This translates into CASLDSGVGQYF.

This clone was observed once. The chain joins TRBV4-1 to TRBJ1-2, with D perhaps matching TRBD1 (5 bases). V lost 4 bases to trimming and J lost 0 bases, with 9 bases between them. Germline CDR1 reads MGHRA; CDR2 reads YSYEKL. The CDR3 totals 14 residues. The CDR3 spells CASSLDSSNYGYTF. CDR3 bases: TGCGCCAGCAGCCTCGACAGTTCTAACTATGGCTACACCTTC.

J is TRBJ1-1 and V is TRBV5-5; 9 bases match TRBD1. Germline CDR1 and CDR2: SGHKS and YYEKEE (reference sequence). The V segment lost 4 bases and the J segment 2 bases; nucleotides outside the gene matches: 6. CDR3 length: 15 amino acids. CDR3 sequence reads: CASSPGTGTNTEAFF. The CDR3 region has the DNA TGTGCCAGCAGCCCGGGGACAGGGACCAACACTGAAGCTTTCTTT.

The rearrangement links TRBV19 to TRBJ1-5; D remains ambiguous. CDR3 length: 14 residues. Trimming pared 1 base from V and 7 bases from J, leaving 11 bases between. The germline CDR1 and CDR2 sequences are LNHDA and SQIVND (reference sequence). CDR3 residues: CASSIATGSQPQHF. The CDR3 nucleotides read TGTGCCAGTAGTATAGCCACCGGGAGCCAGCCCCAGCATTTT.